The rows below give T cell receptor beta chains drawn from one sample of a study of early T cells in non-severe SARS-CoV-2 infection. One entry per CDR3 protein results from TCRdb running MiXCR on the 5' RACE reads. The data show tens of thousands of distinct CDR3 sequences, 5.6% seen once. The sample taken for sequencing was whole blood. These receptors originate from an adult who was a healthcare worker with PCR-confirmed SARS-CoV-2 infection or an uninfected control (not recorded which). Both conserved end residues are part of each CDR3. The D gene is left open where the match is weak. The size entry is marked missing in some rows and otherwise reads once, few, many or a size class.

abundance: .; j_gene: TRBJ2-5; v_gene: TRBV5-4; d_gene: .; CDR3aa: CASRTAIQETQYF; CDR3nt: TGTGCCAGCCGTACAGCGATCCAAGAGACCCAGTACTTC
abundance: many; j_gene: TRBJ1-3; v_gene: TRBV20-1; d_gene: TRBD1; CDR3aa: CSAREGTAGNTIYF; CDR3nt: TGCAGTGCTAGAGAGGGGACAGCTGGAAACACCATATATTTT
abundance: many; j_gene: TRBJ2-3; v_gene: TRBV30; d_gene: TRBD2; CDR3aa: CAWSVAGRSTDTQYF; CDR3nt: TGTGCCTGGAGTGTAGCGGGGCGGAGCACAGATACGCAGTATTTT
abundance: many; j_gene: TRBJ2-1; v_gene: TRBV5-6; d_gene: .; CDR3aa: CASSLGVTGEQFF; CDR3nt: TGTGCCAGCAGCTTGGGTGTAACGGGGGAGCAGTTCTTC
abundance: many; j_gene: TRBJ2-7; v_gene: TRBV15; d_gene: TRBD2; CDR3aa: CATSNLAGYEQYF; CDR3nt: TGTGCCACCAGCAATTTAGCGGGGTACGAGCAGTACTTC
abundance: many; j_gene: TRBJ1-1; v_gene: TRBV10-2; d_gene: TRBD1; CDR3aa: CASSESGQRLGAFF; CDR3nt: TGCGCCAGCAGTGAGTCGGGACAGCGCCTGGGGGCTTTCTTT
abundance: few; j_gene: TRBJ2-7; v_gene: TRBV6-5; d_gene: TRBD2; CDR3aa: CASSLLGLATYEQYF; CDR3nt: TGTGCCAGCAGCTTACTCGGACTAGCAACCTACGAGCAGTACTTC
abundance: many; j_gene: TRBJ2-5; v_gene: TRBV6-1; d_gene: .; CDR3aa: CASSLMGLTGETQYF; CDR3nt: TGTGCCAGCAGCCTGATGGGGCTTACAGGAGAGACCCAGTACTTC
abundance: .; j_gene: TRBJ2-3; v_gene: TRBV10-3; d_gene: TRBD2; CDR3aa: CAISGQTSGPRTDTQYF; CDR3nt: TGTGCCATCAGCGGACAGACTAGCGGCCCACGCACAGATACGCAGTATTTT
abundance: many; j_gene: TRBJ2-1; v_gene: TRBV7-6; d_gene: .; CDR3aa: CASSLNRNEQFF; CDR3nt: TGTGCAAGCAGCTTGAATCGGAATGAGCAGTTCTTC
abundance: many; j_gene: TRBJ2-2; v_gene: TRBV24-1; d_gene: TRBD1; CDR3aa: CASNPGGTTGELFF; CDR3nt: TGTGCCAGCAATCCAGGGGGCACGACCGGGGAGCTGTTTTTT
abundance: many; j_gene: TRBJ2-7; v_gene: TRBV20-1; d_gene: .; CDR3aa: CSAIRETSYEQYF; CDR3nt: TGCAGTGCTATCCGGGAGACGTCCTACGAGCAGTACTTC
abundance: many; j_gene: TRBJ1-1; v_gene: TRBV20-1; d_gene: TRBD1; CDR3aa: CSARDGDGNRGKPEAFF; CDR3nt: TGCAGTGCTAGAGATGGGGACGGAAACAGGGGGAAACCTGAAGCTTTCTTT
abundance: many; j_gene: TRBJ1-6; v_gene: TRBV12-3/TRBV12-4; d_gene: .; CDR3aa: CASSFMARDSPLHF; CDR3nt: TGTGCCAGCAGTTTCATGGCTCGAGATTCACCCCTCCACTTT
abundance: many; j_gene: TRBJ2-1; v_gene: TRBV19; d_gene: .; CDR3aa: CASSEQDSYNEQFF; CDR3nt: TGTGCCAGTAGCGAACAGGACTCCTACAATGAGCAGTTCTTC
abundance: many; j_gene: TRBJ2-1; v_gene: TRBV10-3; d_gene: TRBD1; CDR3aa: CAIGDRGNEQFF; CDR3nt: TGTGCCATCGGGGACAGGGGCAATGAGCAGTTCTTC
abundance: many; j_gene: TRBJ2-7; v_gene: TRBV6-6; d_gene: TRBD1; CDR3aa: CASSYSTGVYEQYF; CDR3nt: TGTGCCAGCAGTTATTCTACAGGGGTTTACGAGCAGTACTTC
abundance: many; j_gene: TRBJ2-3; v_gene: TRBV5-4; d_gene: .; CDR3aa: CASSPTPRWGTDTQYF; CDR3nt: TGTGCCAGCAGCCCTACCCCCAGGTGGGGCACAGATACGCAGTATTTT
abundance: many; j_gene: TRBJ2-1; v_gene: TRBV21-1; d_gene: .; CDR3aa: CASSGDRGSYNEQFF; CDR3nt: TGTGCCAGCAGCGGGGACAGGGGATCCTACAATGAGCAGTTCTTC
abundance: .; j_gene: TRBJ2-7; v_gene: TRBV4-2; d_gene: TRBD2; CDR3aa: CASSQVSGRAGWYEQYF; CDR3nt: TGTGCCAGCAGCCAAGTAAGCGGGAGGGCCGGTTGGTACGAGCAGTACTTC
abundance: many; j_gene: TRBJ1-1; v_gene: TRBV3-1; d_gene: .; CDR3aa: CASSQEGGMALFF; CDR3nt: TGTGCCAGCAGCCAAGAAGGGGGAATGGCGCTCTTCTTT
abundance: many; j_gene: TRBJ2-7; v_gene: TRBV30; d_gene: TRBD2; CDR3aa: CAWRATSGSYEQYF; CDR3nt: TGTGCCTGGAGAGCGACTAGCGGGAGCTACGAGCAGTACTTC
abundance: many; j_gene: TRBJ2-1; v_gene: TRBV5-1; d_gene: TRBD1; CDR3aa: CASSSGQGSPNEQFF; CDR3nt: TGCGCCAGCAGCTCGGGACAGGGGAGTCCTAATGAGCAGTTCTTC
abundance: many; j_gene: TRBJ2-4; v_gene: TRBV20-1; d_gene: .; CDR3aa: CSALPPPFRAKNIQYF; CDR3nt: TGCAGTGCTCTCCCTCCTCCCTTCAGAGCCAAAAACATTCAGTACTTC
abundance: many; j_gene: TRBJ2-3; v_gene: TRBV20-1; d_gene: TRBD2; CDR3aa: CSAVGLASTDTQYF; CDR3nt: TGCAGTGCTGTGGGACTAGCTAGCACAGATACGCAGTATTTT
abundance: many; j_gene: TRBJ1-1; v_gene: TRBV29-1; d_gene: TRBD1; CDR3aa: CSVRDLRGLGVGNTEAFF; CDR3nt: TGCAGCGTCAGAGATCTAAGGGGGCTCGGGGTAGGTAACACTGAAGCTTTCTTT
abundance: .; j_gene: TRBJ2-7; v_gene: TRBV5-8; d_gene: .; CDR3aa: CASSARWYEQYF; CDR3nt: TGTGCCAGCAGCGCCAGGTGGTACGAGCAGTACTTC
abundance: many; j_gene: TRBJ2-7; v_gene: TRBV4-2; d_gene: TRBD1; CDR3aa: CASSHGQGVVSYEQYF; CDR3nt: TGTGCCAGCAGCCACGGACAGGGGGTCGTCTCCTACGAGCAGTACTTC
abundance: .; j_gene: TRBJ2-7; v_gene: TRBV5-4; d_gene: .; CDR3aa: CASSLRGPGRHNPPYEQYF; CDR3nt: TGTGCCAGCAGCTTGCGGGGGCCCGGGAGGCACAACCCGCCCTACGAGCAGTACTTC
abundance: many; j_gene: TRBJ2-7; v_gene: TRBV7-9; d_gene: .; CDR3aa: CASSLAGVTYEQYF; CDR3nt: TGTGCCAGCAGCTTAGCAGGGGTAACCTACGAGCAGTACTTC
abundance: many; j_gene: TRBJ2-1; v_gene: TRBV19; d_gene: TRBD1; CDR3aa: CATDRGHPLDEQFF; CDR3nt: TGTGCCACGGACAGGGGGCACCCTTTAGACGAGCAGTTCTTC
abundance: many; j_gene: TRBJ2-1; v_gene: TRBV5-5; d_gene: .; CDR3aa: CASSSTGREQFF; CDR3nt: TGTGCCAGCAGCTCGACCGGACGGGAGCAGTTCTTC
abundance: .; j_gene: TRBJ1-1; v_gene: TRBV12-3/TRBV12-4; d_gene: .; CDR3aa: CASSPRRGADTEAFF; CDR3nt: TGTGCCAGCAGTCCCCGAAGGGGGGCGGACACTGAAGCTTTCTTT